This T cell receptor beta chain derives from a study of blood T cell repertoires in COVID-19. Across the study: T cells, B-cell-depleted T cells, or PBMCs supplied cDNA or gDNA.

Original data processing: The assay estimated nucleated cells by amplifying reference gene primers. Using immunoSEQ multiplex PCR, the repertoire was profiled, and TCRdb retains in-frame clones only, with some absent. V and J calls and clone size are given by that table; D and trimming were obtained from the DNA. The data show about 180,000 clones, roughly nine tenths seen once. The V end was cut by 2 bases, the J end by 1 base, with 9 bases between. The germline gives CDR1 SGHAT, CDR2 FQNNGV. The CDR3 is made up of 14 amino acids. Membership in each cohort depended on participant-reported clinical history.

The sample taken for sequencing was PBMCs or T cells enriched from blood (not recorded which). This TCR was recovered from a woman between 35 and 50 years old with acute COVID-19. The rearrangement uses TRBV11-2 and TRBJ2-7; D might be TRBD1 (6 bases). The CDR3 spells CASSLRQGSYEQYF. The CDR3 DNA reads as TGTGCCAGCAGCTTACGCCAGGGGTCCTACGAGCAGTACTTC. Drawing the rest from reference TRBV11-2 and TRBJ2-7, the complete variable domain is EAGVAQSPRYKIIEKRQSVAFWCNPISGHATLYWYQQILGQGPKLLIQFQNNGVVDDSQLPKDRFSAERLKGVDSTLKIQPAKLEDSAVYLCASSLRQGSYEQYFGPGTRLTVT.